Listed below are T cell receptor beta chains from one sample, sequenced in a study of PD-1 blockade in classical Hodgkin lymphoma. The data were produced by immunoSEQ multiplex PCR, yet TCRdb's version contains in-frame clones alone and is incomplete. The data show under 60,000 clones, around 66% seen once. The source was peripheral blood mononuclear cells (PBMCs), collected at baseline. All receptors derive from a human donor with classical Hodgkin lymphoma. Both conserved end residues are part of each CDR3. Fields, in order: clone size, D gene, V gene, J gene, CDR3 DNA, CDR3 protein. A D gene is named only where the DNA matches it firmly. Size is omitted from some rows. Given values are once, few, many or a class for expanded clones.

NA	NA	TRBV6-5	TRBJ2-7	TGTGCCAGCAGTTACCCTGGATTGTCCTACGAGCAGTACTTC	CASSYPGLSYEQYF
NA	NA	TRBV11-2	TRBJ2-7	TGTGCCAGCAGCTTATACAGGGACTACGAGCAGTACTTC	CASSLYRDYEQYF
NA	TRBD1	TRBV27	TRBJ1-4	TGTGCCAGCAGTCGACAGGGGGAGTATGAAAAACTGTTTTTT	CASSRQGEYEKLFF
NA	TRBD1	TRBV27	TRBJ2-1	TGTGCCAGCAGTTTAGCCACCGGGACAGGACGCACCGAGCAGTTCTTC	CASSLATGTGRTEQFF
NA	NA	TRBV7-9	TRBJ2-3	TGTGCCAGCAGCTCCCCCACAGATACGCAGTATTTT	CASSSPTDTQYF
medium-sized	TRBD1	TRBV9	TRBJ1-4	TGTGCCAGCAGCGTCGGAACATACAGGGGGCTGAATGAAAAACTGTTTTTT	CASSVGTYRGLNEKLFF
NA	NA	TRBV6-5	TRBJ1-6	TGTGCCAGCAATCTAGGGACGGATAATTCACCCCTCCACTTT	CASNLGTDNSPLHF
NA	NA	TRBV6-6	TRBJ1-2	TGTGCCAGCAGTTACGCAGGGGAGGGCTATGGCTACACCTTC	CASSYAGEGYGYTF
NA	TRBD1	TRBV28	TRBJ2-7	TGTGCCAGCAGTTCTGACAGGGTCCTCCTCGAGCAGTACTTC	CASSSDRVLLEQYF
NA	NA	TRBV4-2	TRBJ2-1	TGTGCCAGCAGCCAGGGGCCCAGCGGTGAGCAGTTCTTC	CASSQGPSGEQFF
NA	NA	TRBV7-8	TRBJ2-2	TGTGCCAGCAGCCCTCTCTGGGGGACCGGGGAGCTGTTTTTT	CASSPLWGTGELFF
NA	NA	TRBV11-3	TRBJ2-7	TGTGCCAGCAGCTTAGTTTTAGGGGAGCAGTACTTC	CASSLVLGEQYF
NA	TRBD1	TRBV11-3	TRBJ1-6	TGTGCCAGCAGCTTGGGACAGGGGTACAGATCACCCCTCCACTTT	CASSLGQGYRSPLHF
NA	NA	TRBV27	TRBJ1-1	TGTGCCAGCGTAACCCACCAGGGGAACACTGAAGCTTTCTTT	CASVTHQGNTEAFF
NA	NA	TRBV5-1	TRBJ2-7	TGCGCCAGCAGCCTGGCGAGTGGAAGACCCTACGAGCAGTACTTC	CASSLASGRPYEQYF
NA	TRBD2	TRBV5-1	TRBJ2-7	TGCGCCAGCAGCTTGGGGGACTACCCCTACGAGCAGTACTTC	CASSLGDYPYEQYF
NA	NA	TRBV11-1	TRBJ1-1	TGTGCCAGCAGCGAAGTTACAGGGCACACTGAAGCTTTCTTT	CASSEVTGHTEAFF
NA	NA	TRBV6-5	TRBJ2-7	TGTGCCAGCAGTTACGCCCATAGCTACGAGCAGTACTTC	CASSYAHSYEQYF
NA	NA	TRBV9	TRBJ2-3	TGTGCCAGCAGCGTAGAGGGTAGCTACTCGCTAGATACGCAGTATTTT	CASSVEGSYSLDTQYF
NA	NA	TRBV7-9	TRBJ1-4	TGTGCCAGCAGCCCGACAGGAGGGAGGCAGGAAAAACTGTTTTTT	CASSPTGGRQEKLFF
NA	NA	TRBV2	TRBJ1-1	TGTGCCAGCTTTGGGGGGTTGAACACTGAAGCTTTCTTT	CASFGGLNTEAFF
NA	NA	TRBV9	TRBJ1-1	TGTGCCAGCAGCGTAGAAGGGGTCACTGAAGCTTTCTTT	CASSVEGVTEAFF